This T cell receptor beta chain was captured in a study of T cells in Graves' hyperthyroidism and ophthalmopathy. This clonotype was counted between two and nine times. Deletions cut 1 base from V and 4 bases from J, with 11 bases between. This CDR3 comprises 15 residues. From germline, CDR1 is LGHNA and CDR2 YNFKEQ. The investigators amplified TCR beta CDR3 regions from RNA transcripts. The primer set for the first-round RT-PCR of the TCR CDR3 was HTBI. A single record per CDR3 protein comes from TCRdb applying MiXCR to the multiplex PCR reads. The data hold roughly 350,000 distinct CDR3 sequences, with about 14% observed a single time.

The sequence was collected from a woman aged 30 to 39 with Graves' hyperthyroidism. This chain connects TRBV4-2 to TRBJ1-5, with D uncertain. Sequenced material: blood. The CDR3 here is CASSQAEHGNQPQHF. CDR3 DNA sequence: TGTGCCAGCAGCCAAGCGGAACACGGTAATCAGCCCCAGCATTTT.